One sample yielded the 18 T cell receptor beta chains listed below, sequenced in a study of human T cells and chemical hapten exposure (dated by TCRdb to the early 2020s). This sample's time point label indicates: patch test 1, 2 weeks after DPC sensitization. The treatment or condition label, read with the paper, signifies: therapeutic diphenylcyclopropenone sensitization with weekly scalp DPC. The library was prepared using RACE. Sequencing took place on a NextSeq 500. The public reads were quality trimmed at Q25 with fastp and then assembled into clones with MiXCR by TCRdb, keeping productive beta chains. Every distinct CDR3 protein forms one entry, paired with its most common genes and DNA. The sample table records some 190,000 distinct CDR3 sequences; about a fifth of these occur just once. The ten largest make up about 6.7% of the sample. The sample in question was whole blood, obtained in connection with sensitization to the hapten diphenylcyclopropenone (DPC). All receptors come from a woman in her fifties or sixties with alopecia areata. Some clones in this sample may be carry-over from other donors' samples.

The V and J genes are TRBV18 and TRBJ2-3, with 11 bases identical to TRBD2. V dropped 1 base and J dropped 0; count of bases not matched to a gene: 0. Germline V lookup: CDR1 KGHSH, CDR2 LQKENI. The CDR3 length is 16 residues. The CDR3 loop reads CASSPRTSGSTDTQYF. The CDR3 DNA sequence: TGTGCCAGCTCACCACGGACTAGCGGGAGCACAGATACGCAGTATTTT.

This sequence joins TRBV6-1 and TRBJ2-7, with D perhaps matching TRBD1 or TRBD2 (7 bases each). V was trimmed by 7 bases and J by 2 bases, leaving 15 bases between them. The CDR3 loop spans 14 amino acids. CDR1 and CDR2 (germline): MNHNS, SASEGT. CDR3 in amino acids: CASTQGGSPYEQYF. The CDR3 region has the DNA TGTGCCAGCACCCAGGGGGGGAGCCCCTACGAGCAGTACTTC.

This chain uses TRBV29-1 with TRBJ1-2; no reliable D call. The CDR3 is made up of 14 amino acids. The germline V gene encodes CDR1 SQVTM and CDR2 ANQGSEA. The V gene lost 3 bases and the J gene lost 7 bases, with 18 bases spanning the gap. The CDR3 sequence: CSVDFVKGRVGYTF. Written as DNA, the CDR3 is TGCAGCGTTGATTTCGTCAAGGGCCGGGTTGGCTACACCTTC.

This chain connects TRBV5-5 to TRBJ2-7, with no clear D. Germline CDR1 is SGHKS and CDR2 is YYEKEE (reference sequence). Trimming shortened V by 0 bases and J by 4 bases, and 14 bases separated the two germline ends. The CDR3 is 15 amino acids. CDR3 residues: CASSLGKAGLYEQYF. Here the CDR3 DNA reads TGTGCCAGCAGCTTGGGAAAGGCTGGGCTGTACGAGCAGTACTTC.

This clonotype was counted a few times. V gene TRBV11-2 combines with J gene TRBJ2-1; TRBD2 is a possible D gene (6 bases). Trimming took 2 bases from V and 0 from J, leaving 11 bases between them. The CDR3 covers 16 residues. Germline V lookup: CDR1 SGHAT, CDR2 FQNNGV. The CDR3 nucleotides are TGTGCCAGCAGCTTAAATATAGCGGCCTCCTACAATGAGCAGTTCTTC. It encodes CASSLNIAASYNEQFF.

The gene calls are TRBV25-1 and TRBJ2-1; D is unclear. The CDR3 has 13 amino acids. Looked up from germline, CDR1 is MGHDK and CDR2 is SYGVNS. V lost 1 base, J lost 7 bases, and 8 bases lay in between. Here the CDR3 reads CASSELSVNEQFF. The CDR3 DNA is TGTGCCAGCAGTGAATTGAGCGTTAATGAGCAGTTCTTC.

This clonotype was recorded a few times. V usage is TRBV6-6 and J usage is TRBJ1-2; D gene uncertain. V was shortened by 6 bases and J by 8 bases, with 19 bases between the two germline ends. CDR3 size: 14 residues. The V gene's germline CDR1 is MNHNY and CDR2 SVGAGI (reference sequence). In nucleotides, the CDR3 is TGTGCCAGCAGGGACTCGAACTCATATGAAGGCTACACCTTC. Amino acid sequence: CASRDSNSYEGYTF.

The J gene is TRBJ2-3, the V gene TRBV5-1, with no clear D. The CDR3 is made up of 12 amino acids. V lost 0 bases to trimming and J lost 10 bases, with 9 bases between them. Germline V gene data show CDR1 as SGHRS and CDR2 as YFSETQ. The CDR3 DNA reads as TGCGCCAGCAGCTTGGTTGACCGGGCGCAGTATTTT. It is translated as CASSLVDRAQYF.

This chain links TRBV27 with TRBJ2-1; no reliable D call. Trimming left V 4 bases short and J 0 bases short, with 7 bases between. The CDR3 is 14 amino acids. Germline CDR1 MNHEY, CDR2 SMNVEV (reference sequence). CDR3 protein: CASSYTGSYNEQFF. Here the CDR3 DNA reads TGTGCCAGCAGTTACACGGGCTCCTACAATGAGCAGTTCTTC.

This clonotype was detected a few times. The genes are TRBV5-1 and TRBJ1-3; D gene unclear. V shed 4 bases and J shed 3 bases, with 11 bases lying between them. Germline assignment: CDR1 SGHRS and CDR2 YFSETQ. There are 14 residues in the CDR3. The CDR3 reads CASSNDPVGNTIYF. As DNA, the CDR3 is TGCGCCAGCAGCAACGACCCCGTTGGAAACACCATATATTTT.

This clonotype has a handful of counts. The chain employs TRBV15 and TRBJ2-3; D remains ambiguous. Between the trimmed V and J ends, which lost 0 bases and 1 base, there was a span of 5 bases. Germline CDR1 is LNHNV and CDR2 is YYDKDF (reference sequence). This CDR3 comprises 14 residues. The CDR3 nucleotides are TGTGCCACCAGCAGAGAGGACCGCACAGATACGCAGTATTTT. This gives the protein CATSREDRTDTQYF.

V gene TRBV3-1 combines with J gene TRBJ2-3, with D possibly being TRBD2 (6 bases). V was trimmed by 1 base and J by 3 bases, leaving 14 bases between them. Looked up from germline, CDR1 is LGHDT and CDR2 is YNNKEL (reference sequence). This CDR3 comprises 16 residues. CDR3 region: CASSQVPGRVTDTQYF. CDR3 sequence (DNA): TGTGCCAGCAGCCAAGTACCCGGGAGAGTTACAGATACGCAGTATTTT.

This clonotype was seen repeatedly, ten times or more. CDR3 sequence reads: CASSQDAGTYGYTF. DNA of the CDR3: TGCGCCAGCAGCCAAGATGCAGGAACCTATGGCTACACCTTC. This chain uses TRBV4-1 with TRBJ1-2; D remains unclear. The V gene lost 0 bases and the J gene lost 4 bases, with 9 bases spanning the gap. The CDR3 runs to 14 residues. From germline, CDR1 is MGHRA and CDR2 YSYEKL.

The CDR3 loop reads CSASKPGQSSNYGYTF. In DNA, the CDR3 is TGCAGTGCGAGTAAACCGGGACAGAGCTCTAACTATGGCTACACCTTC. J is TRBJ1-2 and V is TRBV20-1, with 7 bases that match TRBD1. The ends lost 6 bases at V and 0 bases at J; junction bases unmatched: 13. CDR3 size: 16 residues. From germline, CDR1 is DFQATT and CDR2 SNEGSKA (reference sequence).

The chain carries TRBV7-9 and TRBJ1-1; tentative D call: TRBD1 (5 bases). CDR1 and CDR2 from the germline V gene are SEHNR and FQNEAQ (reference sequence). The ends were cut back, 2 bases at V and 7 bases at J, with 17 bases in the middle. The CDR3 has 15 amino acids. The CDR3 nucleotides are TGTGCCAGCAGCTTATCTCGCGGGGCCGGGGATGAAGCTTTCTTT. Protein sequence: CASSLSRGAGDEAFF. Variable domain in full (rest from reference TRBV7-9 and TRBJ1-1): DTGVSQNPRHKITKRGQNVTFRCDPISEHNRLYWYRQTLGQGPEFLTYFQNEAQLEKSRLLSDRFSAERPKGSFSTLEIQRTEQGDSAMYLCASSLSRGAGDEAFFGQGTRLTVV.

This clonotype was seen ten or more times. V and J are TRBV20-1 and TRBJ1-5; D unclear. CDR1 and CDR2 from the germline V gene are DFQATT and SNEGSKA (reference sequence). Trimming removed 0 bases at V and 0 bases at J, with 21 bases between. The CDR3 contains 19 residues. CDR3: CSARDPGWKEKYSNQPQHF. In nucleotides, the CDR3 is TGCAGTGCTAGAGATCCAGGTTGGAAGGAGAAATATAGCAATCAGCCCCAGCATTTT.

This clonotype was picked up a small number of times. The chain employs TRBV4-2 and TRBJ1-5, with D uncertain. The CDR3 sequence is 16 residues long. V gave up 4 bases and J gave up 0 bases, with 13 bases separating them. The germline gives CDR1 LGHNA, CDR2 YNFKEQ. The CDR3 region has the DNA TGTGCCAGCAGCCGCGGTCGGGGAGATAGCAATCAGCCCCAGCATTTT. Amino acids: CASSRGRGDSNQPQHF.

The sample holds a few counts of this clonotype. The chain uses TRBV2 and TRBJ2-1; D gene ambiguous. CDR3 length: 13 amino acids. CDR1 is SNHLY and CDR2 is FYNNEI in the germline V gene. V shed 3 bases and J shed 2 bases, with 5 bases lying between them. CDR3 DNA: TGTGCCAGCAGTGACCGCACCTACAATGAGCAGTTCTTC. It is translated as CASSDRTYNEQFF.